The next 14 T cell receptor beta chains were all read from a single sample in a study of cytomegalovirus exposure and HLA in healthy donors (TCRdb year 2017). The protocol used for the library was the immunoSEQ multiplex PCR assay. For the multiplex PCR, a mixture combining 60 forward primers for TCR Vbeta segments and 13 reverse primers for TCR Jbeta segments was used. Drawn from immuneACCESS, this table holds only the in-frame rearrangements with V and J called that TCRdb kept. Clones are partly lost; checked studies trace under half to an unresolved V gene and leave the rest unexplained. Across this sample there are 150,000 to 200,000 clones, with around 90% seen only once. Of the sample, about 1.7% falls within the top ten clones. The sample taken for sequencing was PBMCs. The receptors come from a woman between 18 and 30 years old in good health and CMV-seronegative.

V gene TRBV5-1 combines with J gene TRBJ2-7; D is perhaps TRBD2 (6 bases). Trimming pared 4 bases from V and 0 bases from J, leaving 17 bases between. CDR1 is SGHRS and CDR2 is YFSETQ in the germline V gene. CDR3 length: 16 residues. CDR3 nucleotides: TGCGCCAGCAGCCCGAGAACTCGCGGGGCCTCCTACGAGCAGTACTTC. Translated: CASSPRTRGASYEQYF.

This clone appeared once. The rearrangement uses TRBV29-1 and TRBJ2-2, with 9 bases fitting TRBD2. The germline CDR1 and CDR2 sequences are SQVTM and ANQGSEA. Trimming took 4 bases from V and 5 from J; bases not matched to a gene: 5. The CDR3 has 14 amino acids. CDR3 sequence: CSVVAGVGTGELFF. CDR3 sequence (DNA): TGCAGCGTTGTAGCGGGAGTAGGGACCGGGGAGCTGTTTTTT.

This clone was seen once. J is TRBJ2-1 and V is TRBV7-9; D not resolved. Germline loops: CDR1 SEHNR, CDR2 FQNEAQ (reference sequence). This CDR3 contains 12 residues. The germline V and J ends were trimmed by 4 bases and 12 bases, with 13 bases remaining between them. In nucleotides, the CDR3 is TGTGCCAGCAGCTACCAGGCCATGAGGCAGTTCTTC. Protein product: CASSYQAMRQFF.

The chain recombines TRBV14 with TRBJ2-3, with 10 bases identical to TRBD2. The germline CDR1 and CDR2 sequences are SGHDN and FVKESK. The CDR3 extends over 16 amino acids. Trimming removed 4 bases from V and 6 bases from J; junction bases left unmatched: 10. The CDR3 nucleotides are TGTGCCAGCAGCCCTCCCAGGAGCGGGAGGGCCGATACGCAGTATTTT. Residues: CASSPPRSGRADTQYF.

CDR3 residues: CAWSVPQGSYEEAFF. DNA of the CDR3: TGTGCCTGGAGTGTACCCCAGGGAAGCTATGAAGAAGCTTTCTTT. The chain employs TRBV30 and TRBJ1-1, with a tentative D call TRBD1 (5 bases). CDR1 GTSNPN and CDR2 SVGIG come from the germline V gene (reference sequence). Trimming shortened V by 0 bases and J by 8 bases, and 19 bases separated the two germline ends. The CDR3 consists of 15 residues.

This sequence joins TRBV19 and TRBJ2-3, with 8 bases that match TRBD1. Germline V lookup: CDR1 LNHDA, CDR2 SQIVND (reference sequence). The CDR3 is made up of 15 amino acids. Unmatched junction bases numbered 6, after V lost 6 bases and J lost 1 base. The CDR3 DNA is TGTGCCAGTAGCGCGGACAGGGTGCGCACAGATACGCAGTATTTT. Amino acid sequence: CASSADRVRTDTQYF.

The chain couples TRBV4-3 to TRBJ2-1; TRBD2 is a possible D gene (5 bases). There are 16 residues in the CDR3. Looked up from germline, CDR1 is LGHNA and CDR2 is YSLEER. V was cut by 1 base and J by 8 bases, with 18 bases left in between. Here the CDR3 DNA reads TGCGCCAGCAGCCAAGTATGGGCAGGAGGTAGGGATGAGCAGTTCTTC. This encodes CASSQVWAGGRDEQFF.

This chain uses TRBV27 with TRBJ2-7; TRBD1 matches 12 bases. Trimming took 5 bases from V and 6 from J; bases not matched to a gene: 5. This CDR3 is 14 amino acids long. The germline gives CDR1 MNHEY, CDR2 SMNVEV (reference sequence). The CDR3 is CASSPGQGAFEQYF. Here the CDR3 DNA reads TGTGCCAGCAGTCCGGGACAGGGGGCTTTCGAGCAGTACTTC.

The genes are TRBV11-2 and TRBJ1-1; D is unresolved. CDR3 length equals 13 residues. V was trimmed by 4 bases and J by 5 bases, leaving 11 bases between them. From germline, CDR1 is SGHAT and CDR2 FQNNGV. DNA of the CDR3: TGTGCCAGCAGCTCAGCGAGCGGTACTGAAGCTTTCTTT. Its translation is CASSSASGTEAFF.

This chain connects TRBV2 to TRBJ1-1; D is possibly TRBD1 (5 bases). Deletions cut 3 bases from V and 1 base from J, with 9 bases between. The CDR3 is 14 amino acids. In germline, CDR1 is SNHLY, CDR2 FYNNEI. The CDR3 DNA sequence: TGTGCCAGCAGTGACGTAGGGGCGAACACTGAAGCTTTCTTT. Amino acids: CASSDVGANTEAFF.

This clone was seen a handful of times. This chain links TRBV7-3 with TRBJ2-3; possible D gene TRBD2, 6 bases. This CDR3 spans 13 amino acids. V shed 8 bases and J shed 6 bases, with 15 bases lying between them. Per the germline V gene, CDR1 is SGHTA and CDR2 is FQGTGA. The CDR3 loop reads CASSSGRLDTQYF. In DNA form, the CDR3 reads TGTGCCAGCTCCAGCGGGCGATTGGATACGCAGTATTTT. Full variable domain (rest looked up from reference TRBV7-3 and TRBJ2-3): GAGVSQTPSNKVTEKGKYVELRCDPISGHTALYWYRQSLGQGPEFLIYFQGTGAADDSGLPNDRFFAVRPEGSVSTLKIQRTERGDSAVYLCASSSGRLDTQYFGPGTRLTVL.

The V call is TRBV5-1, the J call TRBJ2-2; D might be TRBD2 (5 bases). Trimming took 0 bases from V and 1 from J, leaving 13 bases between them. CDR3 size: 17 residues. Germline-derived CDR1 and CDR2 are SGHRS and YFSETQ. The DNA of the CDR3 is TGCGCCAGCAGCTTGGAGGCAGCTAGCCGGAACACCGGGGAGCTGTTTTTT. It specifies CASSLEAASRNTGELFF.

The rearrangement joins TRBV2 to TRBJ1-4, with D perhaps matching TRBD1 (5 bases). The CDR3 covers 15 residues. Trimming took off 4 bases at V and 2 bases at J, with 11 bases between the two ends. The V gene's germline CDR1 is SNHLY and CDR2 FYNNEI. The CDR3 DNA reads TGTGCCAGCAGTGTCTCAGGGTACACTAATGAAAAACTGTTTTTT. It yields the protein CASSVSGYTNEKLFF.

The genes are TRBV30 and TRBJ2-7; 10 bases align to TRBD1. V trimming: 2 bases; J trimming: 3 bases; junction bases outside the gene matches: 4. The germline gives CDR1 GTSNPN, CDR2 SVGIG (reference sequence). CDR3 length: 14 residues. The DNA for the CDR3 is TGTGCCTGGAGTATCGGACAGGGGGTCTACGAGCAGTACTTC. Translated, it gives CAWSIGQGVYEQYF. Variable domain in full (rest from reference TRBV30 and TRBJ2-7): SQTIHQWPATLVQPVGSPLSLECTVEGTSNPNLYWYRQAAGRGLQLLFYSVGIGQISSEVPQNLSASRPQDRQFILSSKKLLLSDSGFYLCAWSIGQGVYEQYFGPGTRLTVT.